This TCR beta chain was sequenced for a study of neurological immune-mediated disorders. This clonotype came up many times. Germline V gene data show CDR1 as SGHDT and CDR2 as YYEEEE. The CDR3 is 13 amino acids. V shed 4 bases, J shed 3 bases, and the junction held 4 bases outside the gene matches. TCRdb used MiXCR to reprocess the 5' RACE reads, holding one entry per CDR3 protein. The table has roughly 60,000 distinct CDR3 sequences, around 3.4% seen once; the top ten hold about 3%. The source material was PBMCs. The chain carries TRBV5-6 and TRBJ2-7; 7 nucleotides align to TRBD1. The sequence was obtained from a woman between 25 and 40 years old with multiple sclerosis. In nucleotides, the CDR3 is TGTGCCAGCAGCCGGGACAGACTCTACGAGCAGTACTTC. As protein: CASSRDRLYEQYF.